This T cell receptor (beta chain) emerged from a study of T cell responses to AZD1222 COVID-19 vaccine. Study information: Whether given at about 4 or about 12 weeks, second doses were pooled.

Broader study findings: The repertoires were collected only after the peak T cell response. Donors skewed white British and female; clonal diversity was possibly underestimated.

Data came from immunoSEQ multiplex PCR; TCRdb stores just in-frame clones and leaves some out. The sample holds about 120,000 clones, about 90% seen once. On this clone itself: Its antigen is not identified.

Germline trimming cut 5 bases from V and 7 bases from J; bases unmatched to any gene: 5. Germline V gene data show CDR1 as MNHEY and CDR2 as SMNVEV (reference sequence). This CDR3 contains 14 residues. J is TRBJ2-2 and V is TRBV27, with 9 bases fitting TRBD1. This clonotype was obtained from an adult in good health. The specimen was peripheral blood, collected on day 0 of AZD1222 vaccination. The CDR3 nucleotides read TGTGCCAGCAGTGCAGACAGGGGGATCGGGGAGCTGTTTTTT. Translating gives CASSADRGIGELFF.